This TCR beta chain was profiled in a study of PD-1 blockade in classical Hodgkin lymphoma. General study findings and limits: Patients who responded completely had about the same baseline diversity as newly diagnosed patients. Unlike CD8+ TCR diversity, which did not rise significantly by C4D1, CD4+ TCR diversity did. Healthy donors were reported to have higher baseline TCR diversity than newly diagnosed patients.

Worth noting for this clone: Its antigen is currently unknown.

Every patient relapsed after autologous stem cell transplantation, and brentuximab vedotin exposure varied. The study recorded best responses of complete response, partial response or progressive disease. This table comes from immunoSEQ multiplex PCR, and its TCRdb copy is limited to in-frame clones, with some not included. Of around 100,000 clones in the sample, around 89% were seen once. Deletions cut 3 bases from V and 4 bases from J, with 25 bases between. The CDR3 length is 18 residues. Germline CDR1 SGHRS, CDR2 YFSETQ. The TCR was taken from a human donor with classical Hodgkin lymphoma. Sequenced here: peripheral blood mononuclear cells (PBMCs), sampled before the second cycle of nivolumab. The V and J genes are TRBV5-1 and TRBJ1-1; possible D gene TRBD1, 5 bases. The CDR3 DNA is TGCGCCAGCAGCTATTTTTCTCTGGGTGAGGGGACGGGCACTGAAGCTTTCTTT. Protein product: CASSYFSLGEGTGTEAFF.